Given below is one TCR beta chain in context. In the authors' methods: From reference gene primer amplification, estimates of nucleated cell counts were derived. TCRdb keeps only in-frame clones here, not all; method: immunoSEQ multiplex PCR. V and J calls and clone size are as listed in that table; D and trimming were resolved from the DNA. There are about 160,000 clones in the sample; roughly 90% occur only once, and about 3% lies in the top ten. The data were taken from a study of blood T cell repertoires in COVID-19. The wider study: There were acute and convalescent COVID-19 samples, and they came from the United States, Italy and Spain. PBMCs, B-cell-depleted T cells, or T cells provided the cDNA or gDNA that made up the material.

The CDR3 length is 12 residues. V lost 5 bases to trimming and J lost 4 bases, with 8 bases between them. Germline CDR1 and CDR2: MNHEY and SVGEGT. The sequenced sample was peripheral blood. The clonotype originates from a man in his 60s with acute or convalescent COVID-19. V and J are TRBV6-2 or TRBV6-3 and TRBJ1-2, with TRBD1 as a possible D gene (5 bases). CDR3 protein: CASSQDSYGYTF. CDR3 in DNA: TGTGCCAGCAGTCAAGACAGCTATGGCTACACCTTC.